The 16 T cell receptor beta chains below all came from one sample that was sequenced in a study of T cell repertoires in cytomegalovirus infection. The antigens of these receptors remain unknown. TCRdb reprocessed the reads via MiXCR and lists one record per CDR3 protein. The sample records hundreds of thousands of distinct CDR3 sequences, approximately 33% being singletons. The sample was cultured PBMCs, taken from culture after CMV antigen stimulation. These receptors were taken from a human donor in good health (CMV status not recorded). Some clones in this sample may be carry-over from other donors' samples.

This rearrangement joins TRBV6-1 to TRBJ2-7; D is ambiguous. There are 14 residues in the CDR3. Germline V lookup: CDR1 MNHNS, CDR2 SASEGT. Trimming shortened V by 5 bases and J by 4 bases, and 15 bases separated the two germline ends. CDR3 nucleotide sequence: TGTGCCAGCAGTCTCCGGCTCCCGACGTACGAGCAGTACTTC. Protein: CASSLRLPTYEQYF.

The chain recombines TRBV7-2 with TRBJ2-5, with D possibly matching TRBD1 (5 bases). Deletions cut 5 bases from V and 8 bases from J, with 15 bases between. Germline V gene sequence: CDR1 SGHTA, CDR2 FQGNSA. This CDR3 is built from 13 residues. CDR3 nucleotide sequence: TGTGCCAGCAGCCCGCTAGGAAGGGGAACCCAGTACTTC. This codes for CASSPLGRGTQYF. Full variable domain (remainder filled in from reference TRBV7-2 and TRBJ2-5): GAGVSQSPSNKVTEKGKDVELRCDPISGHTALYWYRQSLGQGLEFLIYFQGNSAPDKSGLPSDRFSAERTGGSVSTLTIQRTQQEDSAVYLCASSPLGRGTQYFGPGTRLLVL.

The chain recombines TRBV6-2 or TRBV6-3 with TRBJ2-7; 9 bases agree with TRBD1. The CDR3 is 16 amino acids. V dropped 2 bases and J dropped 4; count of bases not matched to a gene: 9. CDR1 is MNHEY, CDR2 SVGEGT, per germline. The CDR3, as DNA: TGTGCCAGCAGTTACAGACCGGGACAGGGCCTATACGAGCAGTACTTC. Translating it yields CASSYRPGQGLYEQYF.

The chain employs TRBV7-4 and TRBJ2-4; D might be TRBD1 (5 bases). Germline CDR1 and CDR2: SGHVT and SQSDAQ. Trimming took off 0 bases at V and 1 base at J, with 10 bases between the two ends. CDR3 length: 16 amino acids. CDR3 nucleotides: TGTGCCAGCAGCTTAGCTACGTCAGGGGCCAAAAACATTCAGTACTTC. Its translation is CASSLATSGAKNIQYF.

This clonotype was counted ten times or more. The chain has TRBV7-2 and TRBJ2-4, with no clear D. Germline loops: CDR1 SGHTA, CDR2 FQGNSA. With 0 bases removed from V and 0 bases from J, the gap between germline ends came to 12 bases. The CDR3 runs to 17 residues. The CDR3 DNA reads TGTGCCAGCAGCTTAGCCTATGACACACAAGCCAAAAACATTCAGTACTTC. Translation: CASSLAYDTQAKNIQYF.

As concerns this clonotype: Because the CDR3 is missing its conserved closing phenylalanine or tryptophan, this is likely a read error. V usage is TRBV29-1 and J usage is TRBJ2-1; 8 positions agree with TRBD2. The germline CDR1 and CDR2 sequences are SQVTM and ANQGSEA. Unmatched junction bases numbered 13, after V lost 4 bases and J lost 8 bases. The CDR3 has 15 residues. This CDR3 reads CSVVSGRRVGDEQFL. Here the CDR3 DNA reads TGCAGCGTTGTAAGCGGGAGAAGGGTGGGCGATGAGCAGTTCTTA.

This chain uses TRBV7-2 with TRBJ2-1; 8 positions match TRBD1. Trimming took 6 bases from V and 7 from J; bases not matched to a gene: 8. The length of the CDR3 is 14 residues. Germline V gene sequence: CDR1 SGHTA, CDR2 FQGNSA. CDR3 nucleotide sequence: TGTGCCAGCAGTTATCACAGGGGGTGGAATGAGCAGTTCTTC. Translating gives CASSYHRGWNEQFF.

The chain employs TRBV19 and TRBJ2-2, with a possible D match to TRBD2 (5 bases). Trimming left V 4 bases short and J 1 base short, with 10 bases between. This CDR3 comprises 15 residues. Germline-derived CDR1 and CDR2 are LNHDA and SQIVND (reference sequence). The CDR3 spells CASSSGSGNTGELFF. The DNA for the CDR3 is TGTGCCAGTAGTAGCGGGTCTGGGAACACCGGGGAGCTGTTTTTT.

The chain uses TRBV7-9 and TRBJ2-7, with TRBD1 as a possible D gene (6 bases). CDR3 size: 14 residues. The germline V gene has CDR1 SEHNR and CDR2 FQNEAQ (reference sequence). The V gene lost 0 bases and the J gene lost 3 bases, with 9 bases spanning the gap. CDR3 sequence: CASSLAGQHYEQYF. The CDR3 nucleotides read TGTGCCAGCAGCTTAGCTGGACAGCACTACGAGCAGTACTTC.

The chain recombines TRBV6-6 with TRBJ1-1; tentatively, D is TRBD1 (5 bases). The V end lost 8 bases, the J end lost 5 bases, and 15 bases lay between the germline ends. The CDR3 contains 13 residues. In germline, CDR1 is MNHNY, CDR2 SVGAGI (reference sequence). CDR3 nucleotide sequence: TGTGCCAGCCAGGTTGGGGGAGGAACTGAAGCTTTCTTT. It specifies CASQVGGGTEAFF.

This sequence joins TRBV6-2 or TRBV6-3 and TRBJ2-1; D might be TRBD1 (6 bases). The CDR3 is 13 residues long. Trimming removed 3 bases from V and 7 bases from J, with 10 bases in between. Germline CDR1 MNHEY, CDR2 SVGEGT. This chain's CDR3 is CASSYQGWNEQFF. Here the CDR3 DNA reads TGTGCCAGCAGTTATCAGGGGTGGAATGAGCAGTTCTTC.

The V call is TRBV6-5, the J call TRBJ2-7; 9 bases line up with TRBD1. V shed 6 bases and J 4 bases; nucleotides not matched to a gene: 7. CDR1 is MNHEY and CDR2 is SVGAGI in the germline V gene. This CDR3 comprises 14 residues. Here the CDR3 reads CASRDTGTGYEQYF. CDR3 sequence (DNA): TGTGCCAGCAGAGACACCGGGACAGGGTACGAGCAGTACTTC.

CDR3 amino acids: CASSYRDRGTDTQYF. The CDR3 DNA reads as TGTGCCAGCAGTTACAGGGACAGGGGCACAGATACGCAGTATTTT. V and J are TRBV6-6 and TRBJ2-3, with 9 nucleotides matching TRBD1. The CDR3 runs 15 residues. Germline CDR1 is MNHNY and CDR2 is SVGAGI (reference sequence). Losses at the gene ends were 2 bases for V and 1 base for J; bases not matched to a gene: 1.

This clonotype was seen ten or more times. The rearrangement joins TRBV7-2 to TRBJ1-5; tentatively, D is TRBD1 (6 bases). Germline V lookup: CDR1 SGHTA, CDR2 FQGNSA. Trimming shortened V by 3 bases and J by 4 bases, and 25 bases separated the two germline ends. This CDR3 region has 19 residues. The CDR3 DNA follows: TGTGCCAGCAGCTTTACCTTTAGTACAGGGAGGTTATGGAATCAGCCCCAGCATTTT. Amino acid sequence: CASSFTFSTGRLWNQPQHF.

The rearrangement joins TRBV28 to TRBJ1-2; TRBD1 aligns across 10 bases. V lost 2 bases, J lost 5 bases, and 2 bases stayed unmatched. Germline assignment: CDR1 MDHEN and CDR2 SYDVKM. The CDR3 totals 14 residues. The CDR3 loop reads CASSLGDRGYGYTF. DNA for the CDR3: TGTGCCAGCAGTTTAGGGGACAGGGGTTATGGCTACACCTTC.

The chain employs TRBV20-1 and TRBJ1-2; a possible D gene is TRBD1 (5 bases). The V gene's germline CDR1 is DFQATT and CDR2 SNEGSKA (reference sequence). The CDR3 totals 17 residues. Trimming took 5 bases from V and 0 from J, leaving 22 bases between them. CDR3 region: CSALGGAQKLANYGYTF. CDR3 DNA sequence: TGCAGTGCTTTAGGAGGGGCACAGAAGTTAGCTAACTATGGCTACACCTTC.